This T cell receptor beta chain was profiled in a study of monozygotic twins with inflammatory bowel disease (dated by TCRdb to between 2017 and 2020). At the level of the whole study: In total, roughly 30 monozygotic twin pairs made up the full study: 19 Danish pairs, all IBD-discordant, plus nine German pairs, of which four were IBD-concordant and five were IBD-discordant. The search for disease-associated traits relied mainly on comparing IBD patients with their genetically identical healthy co-twins within discordant pairs. Each individual had, on average, about 151 000 unique TCRalpha sequences and 181 000 unique TCRbeta sequences available for analysis. Results and caveats for the whole study, not just this receptor: Distinction between different T cell subtypes could not be achieved in the analysis. IBD patients shared fewer clonotypes with other individuals than healthy twins did, most markedly in patients showing signs of disease activity. Because patients received different immunosuppressive treatments, the repertoires may have picked up extra background noise and variability between individuals. Measured by the inverse Simpson index, TCRbeta repertoire diversity was lower in IBD patients than in their healthy co-twins. No difference in repertoire similarity was observed between concordant and discordant twins, possibly owing to limited statistical power. The results gave no support for a single strong signal or clonotype linked to IBD.

Counted from cysteine to phenylalanine, this CDR3 has 16 amino acids. Only the protein is available. CDR1 LGHNA and CDR2 YNFKEQ are derived from the germline V gene. As for this clonotype: The antigen it binds to is not known.

From each donor, an approximately 2.4 ml peripheral blood sample was drawn into PAXgene tubes and stored at -80 degrees C. Without any T cell sorting, total RNA was extracted from whole blood using the PAXgene blood miRNA kit on an automated QIAcube. Peripheral blood from monozygotic twin pairs concordant or discordant for inflammatory bowel disease was subjected to deep TCRalpha and TCRbeta repertoire profiling with unique molecular barcoding. For every twin pair, smoking habits were documented, and each individual was categorised as a current, former or never smoker. The method behind the library was 5' RACE. Each TCR library was prepared from around 3,400 ng of total RNA. For each sample, cDNA synthesis was carried out in eight separate reactions using SMARTScribe reverse transcriptase. During cDNA synthesis, template switching was used to introduce unique molecular identifiers that contained a 6-nucleotide sample barcode. TCRalpha and TCRbeta cDNA was amplified by two nested PCRs of roughly 16 and 10 cycles, with bead purification after each PCR. Before amplification, the cDNA was treated with uracil DNA-glycosylase and purified using the QIAquick PCR purification kit. The second PCR added Illumina TruSeq-compatible adapters along with sample-specific barcodes. TapeStation and Qubit were used to check library quality and concentration, and roughly 4.6 ng of each library was pooled. Sequencing of the pooled libraries was done on an Illumina HiSeq2500 single-index Rapid Run using custom sequencing primers and 2 x 100 bp reads. For the original study's pipeline: UMI-based consensus assembly with MiGEC version 1.2.6 was used to correct PCR and sequencing errors. V(D)J alignment, clonotype assembly and CDR3 extraction were performed with MiXCR version 2.1.1. Gene usage, clonotype sharing and MAIT/NKT TCR abundance were normalised by analysing the top 1000, 10 000 and 20 000 clonotypes per sample. After downsampling to 27 000 UMIs, diversity was calculated as the inverse Simpson index using the vegan R package. Statistical testing used paired Mann-Whitney U tests on the discordant twin pairs and applied Benjamini-Hochberg correction for multiple testing. TCRdb reprocessed the sequencing reads and holds a single record per CDR3 protein sequence, with no DNA. In this record, the V and J calls reflect TCRdb's handling and not the investigators' own analysis. The sample's table lists a count of approximately 200,000 distinct CDR3 sequences. The ten largest make up 1.5% to 2% of the sample.

The chain is encoded by TRBV4-2 joined to TRBJ1-3; TCRdb returns TRBD1, unconfirmable since there is no DNA. This receptor was identified in a human donor with ulcerative colitis or Crohn's disease, or a healthy co-twin of an affected twin (not recorded which). The source material was blood. The CDR3 is CASSQARTVSGNTIYF.